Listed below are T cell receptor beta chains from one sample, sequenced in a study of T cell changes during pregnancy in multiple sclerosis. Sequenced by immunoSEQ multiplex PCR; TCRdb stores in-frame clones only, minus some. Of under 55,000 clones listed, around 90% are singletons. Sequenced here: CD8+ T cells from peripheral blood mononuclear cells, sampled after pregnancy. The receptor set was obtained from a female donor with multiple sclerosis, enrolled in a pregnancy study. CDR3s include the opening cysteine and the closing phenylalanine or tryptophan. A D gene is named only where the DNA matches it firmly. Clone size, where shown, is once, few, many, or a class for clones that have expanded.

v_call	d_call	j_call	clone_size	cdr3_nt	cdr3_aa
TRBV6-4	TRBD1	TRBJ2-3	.	TGTGCCAGCAGTGACGGACAGGAACCTTCAAATACGCAGTATTTT	CASSDGQEPSNTQYF
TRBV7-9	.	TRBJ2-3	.	TGTGCCAGCAGCGCACCCGGGATTTCCACAGATACGCAGTATTTT	CASSAPGISTDTQYF
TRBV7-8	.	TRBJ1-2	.	TGTGCCAGCAGCGCACGGGGGACGGCAAGAGCCTATGGCTACACCTTC	CASSARGTARAYGYTF
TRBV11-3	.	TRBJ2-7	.	TGTGCCAGCAGCCCCGGTGGGCGGACCACAAGGGGTCGATCCTACGAGCAGTACTTC	CASSPGGRTTRGRSYEQYF
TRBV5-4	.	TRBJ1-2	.	TGTGCCAGCAGGAACAGGGAAGACTATGGCTACACCTTC	CASRNREDYGYTF
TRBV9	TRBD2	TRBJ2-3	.	TGTGCCAGCAGCGTAACCCTGACTAGCGGGGACACAGATACGCAGTATTTT	CASSVTLTSGDTDTQYF
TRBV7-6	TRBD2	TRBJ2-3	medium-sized	TGTGCCAGCAGCTCTAGCGGGGCGGGGGATACGCAGTATTTT	CASSSSGAGDTQYF
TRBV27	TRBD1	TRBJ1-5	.	TGTGCCAGCAGTATTACAGGGGGCCGGGTTGCCAGCAATCAGCCCCAGCATTTT	CASSITGGRVASNQPQHF
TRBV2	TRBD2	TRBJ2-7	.	TGTGCCAGCAGTGGTACCGGGACTAGCGGGGGGGAGTTCTCCTACGAGCAGTACTTC	CASSGTGTSGGEFSYEQYF
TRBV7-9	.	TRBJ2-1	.	TGTGCCAGCAGCGACCTAGCTGTCCCCGCCGGCAATGAGCAGTTCTTC	CASSDLAVPAGNEQFF
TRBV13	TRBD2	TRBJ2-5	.	TGTGCCAGCAAAGTCGGCGGGGGGGTCCAAGAGACCCAGTACTTC	CASKVGGGVQETQYF
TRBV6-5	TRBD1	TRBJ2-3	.	TGTGCCAGCGCGGACAGGGGCAGCACAGATACGCAGTATTTT	CASADRGSTDTQYF
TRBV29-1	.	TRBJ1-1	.	TGCAGCGTTTTTTCTGAGGGAATGAGGTGGACTGAAGCTTTCTTT	CSVFSEGMRWTEAFF
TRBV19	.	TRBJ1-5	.	TGTGCCAGTAGTATGACTGAAAATAGCAATCAGCCCCAGCATTTT	CASSMTENSNQPQHF
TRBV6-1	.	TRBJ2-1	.	TGTGCCAGCAGTGAATGGGCCGCAGGGGGGTACAATGAGCAGTTCTTC	CASSEWAAGGYNEQFF
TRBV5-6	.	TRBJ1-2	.	TGTGCCAGCAGCTTGCTGAGTCCCTACTTTAACTATGGCTACACCTTC	CASSLLSPYFNYGYTF
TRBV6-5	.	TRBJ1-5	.	TGTGCCAGCAGTTATGGGTCGGCGGGACAGCCCCAGCATTTT	CASSYGSAGQPQHF
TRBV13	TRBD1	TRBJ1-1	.	TGTGCCAGCAGCGAAGTTCAGGGGGTCGAGCTCTACACTGAAGCTTTCTTT	CASSEVQGVELYTEAFF
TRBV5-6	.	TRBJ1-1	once	TGTGCCAGCAGCTTGGGGGGGCCCTTGGGAGCTTTCTTT	CASSLGGPLGAFF
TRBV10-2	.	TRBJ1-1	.	TGCGCCAGCACCGGTGCAGACACCAGTGAAGCTTTCTTT	CASTGADTSEAFF
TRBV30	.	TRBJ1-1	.	TGTGCCTGGGAGTCGGGAGGGGGCACTGAAGCTTTCTTT	CAWESGGGTEAFF
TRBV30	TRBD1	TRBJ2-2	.	TGTGCCTGGAGGGGGACAGGGGGTTCGAACACCGGGGAGCTGTTTTTT	CAWRGTGGSNTGELFF
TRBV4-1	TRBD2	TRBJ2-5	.	TGCGCCAGCAGCCAACGCGGAACTAGCGGGGAAAACCAAGAGACCCAGTACTTC	CASSQRGTSGENQETQYF
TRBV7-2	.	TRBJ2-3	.	TGTGCCAGCAGCTTAGTTGCGGATACGCAGTATTTT	CASSLVADTQYF
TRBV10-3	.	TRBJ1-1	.	TGTGCCACCCGCCGAAGCGACACTGAAGCTTTCTTT	CATRRSDTEAFF
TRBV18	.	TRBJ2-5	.	TGTGCCAGCTCACTAAGGGGAGAGACCCAGTACTTC	CASSLRGETQYF
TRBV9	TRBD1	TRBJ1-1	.	TGTGCCAGCAGCGCCCAGGGGGGAGAGGCTGAAGCTTTCTTT	CASSAQGGEAEAFF
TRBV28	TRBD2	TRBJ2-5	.	TGTGCCAGCAGTTTATATGTTCGCCGAACTAGCGGGGGGGCGAAAGAGACCCAGTACTTC	CASSLYVRRTSGGAKETQYF
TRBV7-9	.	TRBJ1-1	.	TGTGCCAGCAGCTCCGCGACAGCTGAAGCTTTCTTT	CASSSATAEAFF
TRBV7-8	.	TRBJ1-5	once	TGTGCCAGCAGCTTCGGGAAGGGAGGGAATCAGCCCCAGCATTTT	CASSFGKGGNQPQHF
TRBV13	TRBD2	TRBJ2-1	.	TGTGCCAGCAGCTTCTCGGGACTATCGGGGCAGTTCTTC	CASSFSGLSGQFF
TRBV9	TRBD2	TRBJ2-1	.	TGTGCCAGCAGCACATCAGCGGGGGCTTCCTACAATGAGCAGTTCTTC	CASSTSAGASYNEQFF
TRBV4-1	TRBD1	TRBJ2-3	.	TGCGCCAGCAGGGGACAGGGGGGGACAGATACGCAGTATTTT	CASRGQGGTDTQYF
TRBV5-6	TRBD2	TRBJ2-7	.	TGTGCCAGCAGCTCGGGGGGACTAGCGGGGGACGAGCAGTACTTC	CASSSGGLAGDEQYF
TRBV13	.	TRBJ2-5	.	TGTGCCAGCAGCCCAGCAAGGTCGGGACAAGAGACCCAGTACTTC	CASSPARSGQETQYF
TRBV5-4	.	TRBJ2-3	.	TGTGCCAGCAGCACCGGGAGTACGCAGTATTTT	CASSTGSTQYF
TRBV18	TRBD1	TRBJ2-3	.	TGTGCCAGCTCACCACCGGACAGGGCCCCCACAGATACGCAGTATTTT	CASSPPDRAPTDTQYF
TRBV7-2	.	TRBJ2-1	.	TGTGCCAGCAGCGACGGAGGGCCTCTCAATGAGCAGTTCTTC	CASSDGGPLNEQFF
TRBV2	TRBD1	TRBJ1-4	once	TGTGCCAGCGATGACAGGGGTGACGAAAAACTGTTTTTT	CASDDRGDEKLFF
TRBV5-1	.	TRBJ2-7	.	TGCGCCAGCAGCCCTGACATTTCCTACGAGCAGTACTTC	CASSPDISYEQYF
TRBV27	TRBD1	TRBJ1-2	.	TGTGCCAGCAGTTCCAGCCCCGGGACAGGGAATGTTAACTATGGCTACACCTTC	CASSSSPGTGNVNYGYTF
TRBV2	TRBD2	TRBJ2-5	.	TGTGCCAGCAGTGAACGGGCTAGCGGGGCCGGGAACTTC	CASSERASGAGNF
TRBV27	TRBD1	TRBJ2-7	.	TGTGCCAGCAGTTTTTCGGGACAGGGGTTGTACGAGCAGTACTTC	CASSFSGQGLYEQYF
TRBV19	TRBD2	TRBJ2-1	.	TGTGCCAGTACCCCCGGAACTAGCGGGGGGGCAGGCTATGAGCAGTTCTTC	CASTPGTSGGAGYEQFF
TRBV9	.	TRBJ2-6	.	TGTGCCAGCAGCCTCACCCGGACAGCGAGCTCTGGGGCCAACGTCCTGACTTTC	CASSLTRTASSGANVLTF
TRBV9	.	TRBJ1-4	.	TGTGCCAGCAGCTTTGGGGGGGGCGAAAAACTGTTTTTT	CASSFGGGEKLFF
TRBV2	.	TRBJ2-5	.	TGTGCCAGCAGGCTTCTGAGTCCACAAGAGACCCAGTACTTC	CASRLLSPQETQYF
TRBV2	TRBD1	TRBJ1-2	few	TGTGCCAGCAGGGGCATGGGACAGGAAAATGGCTACACCTTC	CASRGMGQENGYTF
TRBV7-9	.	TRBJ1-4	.	TGTGCCAGCAGCTTCGGCAGGGAGGATGAAAAACTGTTTTTT	CASSFGREDEKLFF
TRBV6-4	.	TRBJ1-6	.	TGTGCCAGCAGTGACTCAGCAGGGATTAATTCACCCCTCCACTTT	CASSDSAGINSPLHF
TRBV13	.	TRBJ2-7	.	TGTGCCAGCAGCAGGACGGAGGACTCCTACGAGCAGTACTTC	CASSRTEDSYEQYF